This TCR beta chain comes out of a study of blood T cell repertoires in COVID-19. Across the whole study: PBMCs, B-cell-depleted T cells, or T cells were the source of the cDNA or gDNA that made up the material.

Germline V gives CDR1 SEHNR, CDR2 FQNEAQ (reference sequence). This CDR3 comprises 11 residues. On this clone itself: An end of the junction does not agree with germline; a read error may underlie this.

Authors' analysis steps: Reference gene primer amplification in the assay estimated nucleated cell counts. Sequenced by immunoSEQ multiplex PCR; TCRdb stores in-frame clones only, minus some. That table supplies the V and J calls and clone size; D and trimming were determined from the DNA. This table has about 76,000 clones, about 92% appearing once. The sequence was obtained from a man over 45 with acute or convalescent COVID-19. The source material was peripheral blood. This chain uses TRBV7-9 with TRBJ1-2; D remains ambiguous. CDR3 coding DNA: TGTGCCAGCAGATTAGACGGTGGCTACACCTTC. Protein sequence: CASRLDGGYTF.